These 28 T cell receptor beta chains were all obtained from the same sample, sequenced in a study of cytomegalovirus exposure and HLA in healthy donors. Both 60 Vbeta primers and 13 Jbeta primers went into the PCR. Clones were read by immunoSEQ multiplex PCR, and TCRdb kept only the in-frame ones, dropping some. This table holds about 120,000 clones, 81% found once. The sequenced sample was PBMCs. The receptor source for this set is a middle-aged woman in good health and CMV-seronegative.

This clone was picked up many times. The chain couples TRBV4-1 to TRBJ2-1, with 8 bases fitting TRBD2. With 0 bases clipped from V and 6 bases from J, the junction kept 4 bases outside the gene matches. The germline gives CDR1 MGHRA, CDR2 YSYEKL. The CDR3 totals 15 residues. The CDR3 here is CASSQDSGTINEQFF. The CDR3 coding sequence is TGCGCCAGCAGCCAAGATAGCGGGACCATCAATGAGCAGTTCTTC.

The chain is built from TRBV21-1 and TRBJ1-1. TRBV21-1 is deemed a pseudogene. The CDR3 covers 14 residues. CDR3 amino acids: CASSPTGGNTEAFF. CDR3 sequence (DNA): TGTGCCAGCAGCCCTACGGGGGGAAACACTGAAGCTTTCTTT.

The chain couples TRBV18 to TRBJ2-2; D unclear. The germline gives CDR1 KGHSH, CDR2 LQKENI. The V end lost 0 bases, the J end lost 6 bases, and 5 bases lay between the germline ends. The CDR3 covers 13 residues. Written as DNA, the CDR3 is TGTGCCAGCTCACCACCGTCCGCCGGGGAGCTGTTTTTT. It translates to CASSPPSAGELFF.

The rearrangement uses TRBV12-1 and TRBJ1-5; TRBD1 is the table's D call, not checked against the DNA. TRBV12-1 represents a pseudogene. The CDR3 is 15 residues long. CDR3 protein: CASSFPGAVNQPQHF. The CDR3 region has the DNA TGTGCCAGCAGCTTCCCAGGGGCCGTCAATCAGCCCCAGCATTTT.

The chain couples TRBV30 to TRBJ1-1; 8 bases map to TRBD1. With V trimmed by 7 bases and J by 4 bases, 8 bases remained unmatched. CDR3 length equals 13 residues. Germline CDR1 and CDR2: GTSNPN and SVGIG (reference sequence). The CDR3 DNA is TGTGCCTATCAGGGGGCGCGAGGCACTGAAGCTTTCTTT. Translation gives CAYQGARGTEAFF.

CDR3 DNA: TGCACCAGCAGCCAAGGGGCAGAAGCGGGGGCGCATGAGCAGTTCTTC. This gives the protein CTSSQGAEAGAHEQFF. The V and J genes are TRBV1 and TRBJ2-1; TRBD2, the table's D call, lacks a check against the DNA. TRBV1 is an annotated pseudogene. The length of the CDR3 is 16 residues.

V usage is TRBV4-1 and J usage is TRBJ2-3; no clear D gene. The CDR3 loop spans 15 amino acids. Germline lookup yields CDR1 MGHRA and CDR2 YSYEKL. The V end lost 1 base, the J end lost 6 bases, and 14 bases lay between the germline ends. The CDR3 sequence is CASSQARFWPDTQYF. CDR3 nucleotide sequence: TGCGCCAGCAGCCAAGCTCGTTTTTGGCCGGATACGCAGTATTTT.

The chain has TRBV7-2 and TRBJ1-2; 10 bases match TRBD1. V lost 1 base and J lost 8; bases outside the gene matches: 7. Germline lookup yields CDR1 SGHTA and CDR2 FQGNSA. This CDR3 has 15 amino acids. The CDR3 region has the DNA TGTGCCAGCAGCTTAGGGGACAGGGGAGGAAGGGGCTACACCTTC. Translation gives CASSLGDRGGRGYTF.

The chain joins TRBV29-1 to TRBJ1-1; possible D gene TRBD1, 5 bases. There are 15 residues in the CDR3. V shed 4 bases and J shed 4 bases, with 19 bases lying between them. The germline V gene encodes CDR1 SQVTM and CDR2 ANQGSEA. The CDR3 region has the DNA TGCAGCGTTGTGGGGGGGGAGGGGTCGGGCACTGAAGCTTTCTTT. This gives the protein CSVVGGEGSGTEAFF. Complete variable domain (other parts from reference TRBV29-1 and TRBJ1-1): SAVISQKPSRDICQRGTSLTIQCQVDSQVTMMFWYRQQPGQSLTLIATANQGSEATYESGFVIDKFPISRPNLTFSTLTVSNMSPEDSSIYLCSVVGGEGSGTEAFFGQGTRLTVV.

J is TRBJ2-1 and V is TRBV6-4, with 8 bases identical to TRBD2. The CDR3 runs 16 residues. The J segment lost 7 bases and the V segment lost 0 bases, leaving 8 bases of the junction unmatched. The germline V gene has CDR1 MRHNA and CDR2 SNTAGT. The CDR3 sequence: CASSDSASGFINEQFF. CDR3 in DNA: TGTGCCAGCAGTGACTCGGCTAGCGGGTTTATAAATGAGCAGTTCTTC.

The chain recombines TRBV4-1 with TRBJ2-5, with 8 bases matching TRBD2. TRBJ2-7 matches the DNA end more closely, so the J call is doubtful. Germline CDR1 and CDR2: MGHRA and YSYEKL. The CDR3 runs 15 residues. CDR3 DNA: TGCGCCAGCAGCCCCCCGGGGAGCGGGGGTTACGAGCAGTACTTC. Residues: CASSPPGSGGYEQYF.

The genes are TRBV28 and TRBJ1-5; no definite D call. The CDR3 has 12 residues. V was pared by 6 bases and J by 5 bases, with 8 bases between. Germline V gene sequence: CDR1 MDHEN, CDR2 SYDVKM. CDR3 sequence (DNA): TGTGCCAGCAGACAAGGAGATCAGCCCCAGCATTTT. This codes for CASRQGDQPQHF.

The genes are TRBV2 and TRBJ1-5, with 7 bases lining up with TRBD1. The germline CDR1 and CDR2 sequences are SNHLY and FYNNEI. V lost 6 bases, J lost 9 bases, and 11 bases stayed unmatched. The length of the CDR3 is 14 residues. In DNA, the CDR3 is TGTGCCAGCAGGGGGGAACAGGGGAGTCGGCCCCAGCATTTT. It translates to CASRGEQGSRPQHF.

This chain connects TRBV7-2 to TRBJ2-5; 9 bases align to TRBD2. V dropped 5 bases and J dropped 1; count of bases not matched to a gene: 5. Per germline, CDR1 SGHTA and CDR2 FQGNSA. There are 15 residues in the CDR3. The CDR3 reads CASSRSGGRQETQYF. In nucleotides, the CDR3 is TGTGCCAGCAGCCGAAGCGGGGGGCGCCAAGAGACCCAGTACTTC.

The table lists this clone with a count of one. This chain links TRBV2 with TRBJ2-2; 7 bases map to TRBD1. From germline, CDR1 is SNHLY and CDR2 FYNNEI. This CDR3 comprises 14 residues. V dropped 4 bases and J dropped 6; count of bases not matched to a gene: 5. CDR3: CASSGYRGSGELFF. The CDR3 nucleotides are TGTGCCAGCAGTGGATACAGGGGTTCCGGGGAGCTGTTTTTT.

The chain carries TRBV5-4 and TRBJ1-2; 11 positions agree with TRBD1. Germline-derived CDR1 and CDR2 are SGHNT and YYREEE (reference sequence). The CDR3 loop spans 15 amino acids. J was trimmed by 7 bases and V by 4 bases; bases with no gene match: 9. For the CDR3, the DNA is TGTGCCAGCAGCCTACCTGGGACAGGGGGTACTGGCTACACCTTC. The encoded protein is CASSLPGTGGTGYTF.

This clone occurred once. V and J are TRBV7-2 and TRBJ1-5, with TRBD1 identical over 9 bases. V lost 3 bases and J lost 1; bases outside the gene matches: 10. The CDR3 covers 18 residues. CDR1 and CDR2 (germline): SGHTA, FQGNSA. The CDR3 is CASSFRGQGGKSNQPQHF. DNA for the CDR3: TGTGCCAGCAGCTTCAGGGGACAGGGAGGAAAAAGCAATCAGCCCCAGCATTTT.

This clone was seen once. This chain links TRBV11-2 with TRBJ1-2; TRBD1 might be the D (5 bases). The CDR3 loop spans 15 amino acids. Germline CDR1 and CDR2: SGHAT and FQNNGV. The germline V and J ends were trimmed by 1 base and 4 bases, with 13 bases remaining between them. In nucleotides, the CDR3 is TGTGCCAGCAGCTTAGCTGGCGGGGCGGGCTATGGCTACACCTTC. This sequence encodes CASSLAGGAGYGYTF.

The genes are TRBV5-1 and TRBJ1-1; D is undetermined. In germline, CDR1 is SGHRS, CDR2 YFSETQ. With 6 bases removed from V and 3 bases from J, the gap between germline ends came to 15 bases. The CDR3 has 14 amino acids. CDR3 in DNA: TGCGCCAGCAACTGGGCGGGGAGGGACACTGAAGCTTTCTTT. It is translated as CASNWAGRDTEAFF.

The chain has TRBV7-9 and TRBJ2-1; TRBD2 matches at 8 bases. This CDR3 region has 18 residues. Germline loops: CDR1 SEHNR, CDR2 FQNEAQ (reference sequence). The ends lost 5 bases at V and 6 bases at J; junction bases unmatched: 18. The CDR3 reads CASSHRSSGPLRLNEQFF. In nucleotides, the CDR3 is TGTGCCAGCAGCCACCGGTCTAGCGGGCCGCTACGACTCAATGAGCAGTTCTTC.

V is TRBV5-1 and J is TRBJ1-4, with 8 bases that match TRBD1. Germline V gene lookup returns CDR1 SGHRS and CDR2 YFSETQ. CDR3 length: 17 residues. V lost 5 bases to trimming and J lost 0 bases; unmatched junction nucleotides: 9. The DNA of the CDR3 is TGCGCCAGCAGTTCGGACAGGGCAAATGCAACTAATGAAAAACTGTTTTTT. Protein: CASSSDRANATNEKLFF.

The genes are TRBV30 and TRBJ2-1; D ambiguous. The CDR3 runs 12 residues. The germline gives CDR1 GTSNPN, CDR2 SVGIG (reference sequence). Between the trimmed V and J ends, which lost 0 bases and 8 bases, there was a span of 8 bases. The CDR3 bases are TGTGCCTGGAGTGTTGTGCCGGATGAGCAGTTCTTC. Translating gives CAWSVVPDEQFF.

This clone was picked up a small number of times. The chain recombines TRBV6-6 with TRBJ1-5; no definite D call. The germline gives CDR1 MNHNY, CDR2 SVGAGI (reference sequence). V lost 0 bases and J 0 bases, leaving 6 bases between the germline ends. The CDR3 loop spans 15 amino acids. CDR3 DNA: TGTGCCAGCAGTTACTCGGGCAATAGCAATCAGCCCCAGCATTTT. This gives the protein CASSYSGNSNQPQHF.

This clone was counted once. This chain connects TRBV4-1 to TRBJ2-1, with TRBD2 as a possible D gene (5 bases). The V gene lost 0 bases and the J gene lost 12 bases, with 18 bases spanning the gap. The CDR3 runs 15 residues. Germline V CDR1 and CDR2: MGHRA, YSYEKL. The CDR3 DNA sequence: TGCGCCAGCAGCCAAGAACGTGGGCCACCCGGAGGGCAGTTCTTC. It is translated as CASSQERGPPGGQFF.

The genes are TRBV7-9 and TRBJ1-2; D might be TRBD1 (5 bases). Per germline, CDR1 SEHNR and CDR2 FQNEAQ (reference sequence). The CDR3 totals 13 residues. Between the trimmed V and J ends, which lost 10 bases and 0 bases, there was a span of 12 bases. The CDR3 nucleotides read TGTGCCACCCGAAGGGGCACTAACTATGGCTACACCTTC. Its protein product is CATRRGTNYGYTF.

This chain links TRBV29-1 with TRBJ1-1, with 8 bases lining up with TRBD1. V shed 4 bases and J 1 base; nucleotides not matched to a gene: 8. Germline V gene sequence: CDR1 SQVTM, CDR2 ANQGSEA. CDR3 length: 15 amino acids. The CDR3 DNA follows: TGCAGCGTTGGGAGTGGGACAGGACCGAACACTGAAGCTTTCTTT. It is translated as CSVGSGTGPNTEAFF.

The V gene is TRBV5-6, the J gene TRBJ2-2, with 9 bases aligning to TRBD1. This CDR3 has 15 residues. CDR1 SGHDT and CDR2 YYEEEE come from the germline V gene. V lost 6 bases, J lost 6 bases, and 9 bases stayed unmatched. CDR3 loop: CASTSGTGNAGELFF. The DNA for the CDR3 is TGTGCCAGCACCTCCGGGACAGGGAATGCCGGGGAGCTGTTTTTT.

V gene TRBV5-1 combines with J gene TRBJ1-1; D remains unclear. CDR1 is SGHRS, CDR2 YFSETQ, per germline. This CDR3 contains 13 residues. The V end was cut by 4 bases, the J end by 0 bases, with 7 bases between. CDR3 nucleotides: TGCGCCAGCAGCGCTAACCTGAACACTGAAGCTTTCTTT. The encoded protein is CASSANLNTEAFF.